This entry concerns a single T cell receptor beta chain. Only one count was recorded for this clone. There is no known antigen for this receptor. Qualities for individual bases were not recorded, and no much larger clone is one base off. Genomic DNA was isolated from the sorted cells so that the TCRbeta CDR3 region could be sequenced. The immunoSEQ Assay was used to sequence the TCRbeta CDR3 regions. TCRdb provides this immuneACCESS table in a form limited to in-frame rearrangements. Some clones are lacking; in checked studies, under half of them reflect an unresolved V gene, and why the rest are absent is not known. In this sample the table shows approximately 79,000 clones, 85% of which occur a single time. In total, the top ten clones hold roughly 3% of the sample. The trial excluded patients who had a history of autoimmune disease or were on systemic immunosuppression. Peripheral blood for TCR sequencing was collected from all dose cohorts at baseline, on cycle 4 day 1, and on cycle 7 day 1. Samples came from an open-label, multicenter, first-in-human phase I dose-escalation trial of ivuxolimab. Adults with locally advanced or metastatic head and neck squamous cell, hepatocellular, melanoma or renal cell carcinoma were enrolled in the trial. CD4+ and CD8+ T cells were sorted separately from peripheral blood before TCR sequencing.

There are 14 amino acids in the CDR3, from cysteine to phenylalanine inclusive. Only the CDR3 DNA stays, 42 bases, in frame from base 1. V has 6 bases trimmed and J has 3 bases trimmed; junction bases matching no gene number 5. Sequences SGHRS (CDR1) and YFSETQ (CDR2) are obtained from the germline V gene. The sample is drawn from a study of OX40 agonist ivuxolimab in advanced cancers. Concerning the study at large: Ivuxolimab was an agonistic, fully human IgG2 monoclonal antibody directed against OX40 (CD134), a costimulatory receptor. In the dose-escalation cohort, roughly 80% of patients were male, and the mean age was approximately 60 years, with a range of 23 to 79. Peripheral TCRbeta sequencing aimed to test whether ivuxolimab altered TCR sequence diversity and caused clonal T-cell expansion. Prior anti-PD-1, anti-PD-L1 or anti-CTLA-4 therapy was permitted, and checkpoint inhibitors had been received by 40% to 50% of dose-escalation patients. The monotherapy dose-escalation portion (N ≈ 57 patients) of the phase I ivuxolimab trial is reported in the paper. Intravenous ivuxolimab was administered to patients every 2 weeks at six dose levels: 0.01, 0.1, 0.3, 1.5, 3 and 10 mg/kg. Partial responses were achieved by three dose-escalation patients, of whom one had hepatocellular carcinoma and two had cutaneous melanoma. Among the approximately 50 dose-escalation patients, approximately 20 had hepatocellular carcinoma, roughly 15 melanoma, 9 renal cell carcinoma and 9 head and neck cancer.

The full study reports these points: Which antigens the clonally expanded peripheral T cells were specific for was not determined. Low levels of normalized T-cell clonal expansion were also seen in some nonresponding patients. Partial responders in the 0.1-3.0 mg/kg groups had among the lowest normalized peripheral clonal expansion, especially among CD8+ T cells. After ivuxolimab, CD8+ T cells had more expanded clones than CD4+ T cells on average. At doses of 0.1 to 3.0 mg/kg, clonal expansion of both CD4+ and CD8+ T cells in blood was seen between baseline and week 6.

Recombination connected TRBV5-1 to TRBJ1-4; TRBD1 lines up with 7 middle nucleotides. The material sequenced was CD4+ or CD8+ T cells sorted from blood, taken in a trial of the OX40 agonist ivuxolimab. The source of this sequence is an adult with an advanced solid tumor such as melanoma, head and neck, liver or kidney cancer. The nucleotides read TGCGCCAGCACCCGGGACAGCGCTAATGAAAAACTGTTTTTT. Translated, it gives CASTRDSANEKLFF.